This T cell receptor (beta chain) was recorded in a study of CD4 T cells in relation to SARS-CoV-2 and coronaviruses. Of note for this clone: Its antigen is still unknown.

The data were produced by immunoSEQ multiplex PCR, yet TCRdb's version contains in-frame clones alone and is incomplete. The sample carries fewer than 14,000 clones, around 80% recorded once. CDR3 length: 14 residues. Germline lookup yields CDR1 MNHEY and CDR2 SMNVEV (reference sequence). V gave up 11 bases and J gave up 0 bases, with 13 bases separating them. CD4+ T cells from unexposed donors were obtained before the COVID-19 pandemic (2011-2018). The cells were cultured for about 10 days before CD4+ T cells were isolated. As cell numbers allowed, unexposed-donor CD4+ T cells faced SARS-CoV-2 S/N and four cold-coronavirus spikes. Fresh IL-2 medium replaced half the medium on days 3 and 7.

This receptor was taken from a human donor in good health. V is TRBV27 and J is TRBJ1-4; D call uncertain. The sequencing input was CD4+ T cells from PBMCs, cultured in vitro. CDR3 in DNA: TGTGCCTCCAGTGGAGCTGCAACTAATGAAAAACTGTTTTTT. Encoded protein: CASSGAATNEKLFF. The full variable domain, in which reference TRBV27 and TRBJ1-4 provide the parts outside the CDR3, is EAQVTQNPRYLITVTGKKLTVTCSQNMNHEYMSWYRQDPGLGLRQIYYSMNVEVTDKGDVPEGYKVSRKEKRNFPLILESPSPNQTSLYFCASSGAATNEKLFFGSGTQLSVL.